This is a list of T cell receptor beta chains from one sample in a study of T cells in Graves' hyperthyroidism and ophthalmopathy. TCRdb re-derived calls from the multiplex PCR reads in MiXCR, one entry per CDR3 protein. The data hold approximately 490,000 distinct CDR3 sequences, with 22% observed a single time. Sequencing input: blood. These receptors all stem from a woman between 65 and 79 years old with Graves' ophthalmopathy. Each CDR3 is given with its conserved first and last residue. Fields, in order: J gene, clone size, D gene, V gene, CDR3 protein, CDR3 DNA. A D gene is named only where the DNA matches it firmly. Size is stated for part of the rows, as once, few or many counts, or as a class when the clone is expanded.

j_gene: TRBJ2-7; abundance: .; d_gene: .; v_gene: TRBV6-1; CDR3aa: CAARGAGADEQYF; CDR3nt: TGTGCCGCTCGTGGGGCCGGTGCCGACGAGCAGTACTTC
j_gene: TRBJ1-6; abundance: .; d_gene: .; v_gene: TRBV20-1; CDR3aa: CSARTDSSYNSPLHF; CDR3nt: TGCAGTGCTAGAACAGACAGCTCCTATAATTCACCCCTCCACTTT
j_gene: TRBJ1-5; abundance: few; d_gene: .; v_gene: TRBV6-2/TRBV6-3; CDR3aa: CASSYSYRAGNQPQHF; CDR3nt: TGTGCCAGCAGTTACTCATACAGGGCGGGCAATCAGCCCCAGCATTTT
j_gene: TRBJ1-6; abundance: .; d_gene: .; v_gene: TRBV6-1; CDR3aa: CATPSGQSNNSPLHF; CDR3nt: TGTGCCACCCCTTCTGGACAGTCCAATAATTCACCCCTCCACTTT
j_gene: TRBJ2-7; abundance: many; d_gene: .; v_gene: TRBV6-2/TRBV6-3; CDR3aa: CATGNRDSGEQYF; CDR3nt: TGTGCCACCGGAAACCGGGACTCTGGCGAGCAGTACTTC
j_gene: TRBJ1-2; abundance: .; d_gene: TRBD1; v_gene: TRBV28; CDR3aa: CASSAQTGAAGYTF; CDR3nt: TGTGCCAGCAGTGCCCAGACAGGGGCGGCTGGCTACACCTTC
j_gene: TRBJ2-5; abundance: few; d_gene: .; v_gene: TRBV7-8; CDR3aa: CASSKPRILGTQYF; CDR3nt: TGTGCCAGCAGCAAGCCCCGGATTCTGGGTACCCAGTACTTC
j_gene: TRBJ1-1; abundance: many; d_gene: TRBD1; v_gene: TRBV2; CDR3aa: CASTRTGVTEAFF; CDR3nt: TGTGCCAGCACTAGGACAGGGGTGACTGAAGCTTTCTTT
j_gene: TRBJ1-2; abundance: .; d_gene: TRBD1; v_gene: TRBV19; CDR3aa: CASRLGTAYGYTF; CDR3nt: TGTGCCAGTAGACTGGGGACAGCCTATGGCTACACCTTC
j_gene: TRBJ1-1; abundance: .; d_gene: TRBD1; v_gene: TRBV6-1; CDR3aa: CASTRQGARTEAFF; CDR3nt: TGTGCCAGCACCAGACAGGGGGCCCGCACTGAAGCTTTCTTT
j_gene: TRBJ2-3; abundance: .; d_gene: .; v_gene: TRBV15; CDR3aa: CATSTGAGGVGTDTQYF; CDR3nt: TGTGCCACCAGCACGGGGGCTGGGGGGGTCGGCACAGATACGCAGTATTTT
j_gene: TRBJ1-5; abundance: .; d_gene: TRBD1; v_gene: TRBV27; CDR3aa: CASSFGGTVSNQPQHF; CDR3nt: TGTGCCAGCAGCTTTGGGGGGACAGTGAGCAATCAGCCCCAGCATTTT
j_gene: TRBJ2-7; abundance: .; d_gene: .; v_gene: TRBV5-1; CDR3aa: CASSFGTFTPYEQYF; CDR3nt: TGCGCCAGCAGCTTCGGGACATTCACACCGTACGAGCAGTACTTC
j_gene: TRBJ1-2; abundance: .; d_gene: .; v_gene: TRBV6-1; CDR3aa: CASSPYTRATHSYGYTF; CDR3nt: TGTGCCAGCAGTCCTTATACTCGGGCCACACATTCATATGGCTACACCTTC
j_gene: TRBJ2-2; abundance: .; d_gene: TRBD2; v_gene: TRBV28; CDR3aa: CANGGANTGELFF; CDR3nt: TGTGCCAACGGGGGGGCGAACACCGGGGAGCTGTTTTTT
j_gene: TRBJ2-1; abundance: .; d_gene: .; v_gene: TRBV28; CDR3aa: CASSLTPGPGYNEQFF; CDR3nt: TGTGCCAGCAGTTTAACACCAGGGCCTGGCTACAATGAGCAGTTCTTC
j_gene: TRBJ1-2; abundance: .; d_gene: .; v_gene: TRBV6-1; CDR3aa: CASSFTSVGAGEGYTF; CDR3nt: TGTGCCAGCAGTTTTACATCAGTAGGGGCAGGGGAGGGCTACACCTTC
j_gene: TRBJ2-3; abundance: .; d_gene: TRBD1; v_gene: TRBV20-1; CDR3aa: CRAGTVTDTQYF; CDR3nt: TGCAGAGCCGGGACAGTCACAGATACGCAGTATTTT
j_gene: TRBJ1-3; abundance: .; d_gene: .; v_gene: TRBV3-1; CDR3aa: CASRRSKPGNTIYF; CDR3nt: TGTGCCAGCAGGAGAAGCAAACCTGGAAACACCATATATTTT
j_gene: TRBJ1-6; abundance: .; d_gene: TRBD1; v_gene: TRBV20-1; CDR3aa: CSAGQADNSPLHF; CDR3nt: TGCAGTGCTGGACAGGCGGATAATTCACCCCTCCACTTT
j_gene: TRBJ2-1; abundance: many; d_gene: TRBD2; v_gene: TRBV12-3/TRBV12-4; CDR3aa: CASRGLAGGSSYNEQFF; CDR3nt: TGTGCCAGCCGGGGACTAGCGGGAGGGAGCTCCTACAATGAGCAGTTCTTC
j_gene: TRBJ2-3; abundance: .; d_gene: TRBD2; v_gene: TRBV7-3; CDR3aa: CASSLRLAGGGDTQYF; CDR3nt: TGTGCCAGCAGCTTAAGACTAGCGGGAGGGGGAGATACGCAGTATTTT
j_gene: TRBJ1-2; abundance: few; d_gene: .; v_gene: TRBV24-1; CDR3aa: CATSAGQAYGYTF; CDR3nt: TGTGCCACCAGTGCGGGACAAGCTTATGGCTACACCTTC
j_gene: TRBJ1-5; abundance: many; d_gene: TRBD1; v_gene: TRBV7-2; CDR3aa: CASSTRQGGQPQHF; CDR3nt: TGTGCCAGCAGCACTCGACAGGGTGGGCAGCCCCAGCATTTT
j_gene: TRBJ1-2; abundance: once; d_gene: .; v_gene: TRBV5-6; CDR3aa: CASSFLDQVDHGYTF; CDR3nt: TGTGCCAGCAGCTTCCTAGATCAAGTGGACCATGGCTACACCTTC
j_gene: TRBJ1-6; abundance: .; d_gene: TRBD1; v_gene: TRBV30; CDR3aa: CAWSAGGSPLHF; CDR3nt: TGTGCCTGGAGTGCAGGGGGTTCACCCCTCCACTTT
j_gene: TRBJ1-4; abundance: .; d_gene: .; v_gene: TRBV30; CDR3aa: CARSLSGTNEKLFF; CDR3nt: TGTGCCAGGAGCTTATCTGGTACTAATGAAAAACTGTTTTTT